The 25 T cell receptor beta chains listed next were all sequenced from one sample in a study of persistence of HIV-infected CD4 T cells. This was the immunoSEQ version 4 assay in survey mode. The protocol was immunoSEQ multiplex PCR, while the TCRdb copy is restricted to in-frame clones and leaves out a portion. The table includes about 40,000 clones, around 82% detected once. These receptors' antigens are unknown. Overlapping HIV-1 Gag 15-mer peptides at 0.8 to 1 ug per peptide per mL were used. Sorted nonresponding memory CD4+ T cells were CD40L-negative, CD69-negative, CD45RO-high. The sample consisted of CD4+ T cells sorted from PBMCs after 18-hour stimulation, taken from a patient who received antiretroviral therapy. Receptors were obtained from an adult man with HIV who was CMV-seropositive.

This clone has just one count. The chain employs TRBV3-1 (or the pseudogene TRBV3-2) and TRBJ2-3; the D gene is possibly TRBD1 (6 bases). V gave up 4 bases and J gave up 4 bases, with 21 bases separating them. CDR1 is LGHDT and CDR2 is YNNKEL in the germline V gene (reference sequence). The CDR3 is made up of 17 amino acids. CDR3 DNA: TGTGCCAGCAGCCCCACGGGTGGGGGCCTCCTCCCAGATACGCAGTATTTT. Its protein is CASSPTGGGLLPDTQYF.

The chain links TRBV5-1 to TRBJ1-4; TRBD1 matches 9 bases. The CDR3 runs 16 residues. The germline gives CDR1 SGHRS, CDR2 YFSETQ. The ends lost 2 bases at V and 2 bases at J; junction bases unmatched: 4. CDR3 in DNA: TGCGCCAGCAGCTTTGGGACAGGGATGACTAATGAAAAACTGTTTTTT. It encodes CASSFGTGMTNEKLFF.

This chain joins TRBV27 and TRBJ1-6; D is uncertain. Trimming took off 3 bases at V and 0 bases at J, with 12 bases between the two ends. The CDR3 is 17 residues long. Germline values: CDR1 MNHEY, CDR2 SMNVEV (reference sequence). CDR3 sequence: CASSFYRMSSYNSPLHF. The CDR3 nucleotides are TGTGCCAGCAGTTTTTACAGAATGAGCTCCTATAATTCACCCCTCCACTTT.

This clone has at least ten counts. The rearrangement joins TRBV6-2 or TRBV6-3 to TRBJ2-2; 12 nucleotides match TRBD1. The V gene end was trimmed by 4 bases and the J gene end by 7 bases; junction bases not matched to a gene: 10. In germline, CDR1 is MNHEY, CDR2 SVGEGT. The CDR3 spans 17 residues. The CDR3 region has the DNA TGTGCCAGCAGTTCCCCCCGGGACAGGGGGCTTAGCGGGGAGCTGTTTTTT. Translated: CASSSPRDRGLSGELFF.

The chain links TRBV19 to TRBJ2-1, with 9 bases aligning to TRBD1. This CDR3 is 13 amino acids long. The germline V gene encodes CDR1 LNHDA and CDR2 SQIVND (reference sequence). The CDR3 region has the DNA TGTAAAAGGGGACAGGGCATCCCCAATGAGCAGTTCTTC. Translating it yields CKRGQGIPNEQFF.

V is TRBV3-1 (or the pseudogene TRBV3-2) and J is TRBJ1-5, with 8 positions matching TRBD1. The V and J ends lost 3 bases and 3 bases, in that order; junction bases with no gene match: 1. This CDR3 spans 14 amino acids. CDR1 is LGHDT and CDR2 is YNNKEL in the germline V gene (reference sequence). The CDR3 region is CASSQGQDNQPQHF. CDR3 DNA sequence: TGTGCCAGCAGCCAGGGACAGGACAATCAGCCCCAGCATTTT.

This clone has more than one count but fewer than ten. Here the CDR3 reads CAWSVRTGVYGYTF. CDR3 in DNA: TGTGCCTGGAGTGTAAGGACAGGGGTCTATGGCTACACCTTC. This chain connects TRBV30 to TRBJ1-2; 9 nucleotides match TRBD1. CDR1 GTSNPN and CDR2 SVGIG come from the germline V gene (reference sequence). Losses at the gene ends were 0 bases for V and 4 bases for J; bases not matched to a gene: 3. The CDR3 contains 14 residues.

This clone came up a few times. The genes are TRBV7-9 and TRBJ1-2; D gene ambiguous. V was cut by 6 bases and J by 4 bases, with 12 bases left in between. Germline V gene sequence: CDR1 SEHNR, CDR2 FQNEAQ (reference sequence). This CDR3 spans 13 amino acids. The CDR3 region is CASSQAPSYGYTF. In DNA, the CDR3 is TGTGCCAGCAGTCAAGCACCTAGCTATGGCTACACCTTC.

The J gene is TRBJ2-5, the V gene TRBV20-1; D may be TRBD2 (5 bases). This CDR3 has 13 amino acids. Looked up from germline, CDR1 is DFQATT and CDR2 is SNEGSKA (reference sequence). V was trimmed by 3 bases and J by 4 bases, leaving 12 bases between them. Here the CDR3 DNA reads TGCAGTGCTAGTGGGAGAGGACGAGAGACCCAGTACTTC. It specifies CSASGRGRETQYF.

The chain recombines TRBV27 with TRBJ1-6; possible D gene TRBD1, 5 bases. V was trimmed by 6 bases and J by 8 bases, leaving 14 bases between them. Germline loops: CDR1 MNHEY, CDR2 SMNVEV (reference sequence). The CDR3 is made up of 14 amino acids. The CDR3 loop reads CASRDGRDHSPLHF. The CDR3 DNA is TGTGCCAGCAGGGACGGCAGGGATCATTCACCCCTCCACTTT.

CDR3 coding DNA: TGTGCCAGCAGAGGACAGGCAACTAATGAAAAACTGTTTTTT. Its protein product is CASRGQATNEKLFF. V gene TRBV6-5 combines with J gene TRBJ1-4; 7 nucleotides agree with TRBD1. V shed 6 bases, J shed 0 bases, and the junction held 1 base outside the gene matches. The germline V gene encodes CDR1 MNHEY and CDR2 SVGAGI. The CDR3 covers 14 residues.

The chain recombines TRBV5-3 with TRBJ2-2; D may be TRBD1 (6 bases). TRBV5-3 falls under the ORF class, with uncertain function. CDR3 length equals 13 residues. The V end was cut by 4 bases, the J end by 8 bases, with 12 bases between. Written as DNA, the CDR3 is TGTGCCAGAAGCCTCAGGGGATCGGGGGAGCTGTTTTTT. Encoded protein: CARSLRGSGELFF.

This clone was recorded a few times. The chain links TRBV19 to TRBJ1-6, with a weak D call TRBD1 (5 bases). Germline CDR1 and CDR2: LNHDA and SQIVND (reference sequence). The CDR3 consists of 15 residues. Trimming removed 5 bases at V and 8 bases at J, with 16 bases between. Written as DNA, the CDR3 is TGTGCCAGTAGTGCGACAGTCGGGGGTGATTCACCCCTCCACTTT. It encodes CASSATVGGDSPLHF. The full variable domain, rest sourced from reference TRBV19 and TRBJ1-6, is DGGITQSPKYLFRKEGQNVTLSCEQNLNHDAMYWYRQDPGQGLRLIYYSQIVNDFQKGDIAEGYSVSREKKESFPLTVTSAQKNPTAFYLCASSATVGGDSPLHFGNGTRLTVT.

The chain recombines TRBV27 with TRBJ1-2; 9 bases align to TRBD1. V gave up 6 bases and J gave up 6 bases; unmatched junction bases: 14. This CDR3 comprises 16 residues. Germline CDR1 and CDR2: MNHEY and SMNVEV (reference sequence). The CDR3 bases are TGTGCCAGCAGGTCTAAAACTCCGGGACAGGGTAATGGCTACACCTTC. It encodes CASRSKTPGQGNGYTF.

The gene calls are TRBV29-1 and TRBJ1-2; no clear D gene. The CDR3 loop spans 14 amino acids. V dropped 3 bases and J dropped 4 bases, with 15 bases sitting between them. Germline CDR1 is SQVTM and CDR2 is ANQGSEA. CDR3 region: CSVELRDLLYGYTF. In DNA, the CDR3 is TGCAGCGTTGAGTTAAGGGATCTCCTCTATGGCTACACCTTC.

The chain carries TRBV4-2 and TRBJ2-3, with D tentatively TRBD1 or TRBD2 (5 bases each). The CDR3 is made up of 16 amino acids. The germline V gene has CDR1 LGHNA and CDR2 YNFKEQ. V lost 0 bases, J lost 2 bases, and 12 bases lay in between. CDR3 in DNA: TGTGCCAGCAGCCAAGACGAGGGCGGACACACAGATACGCAGTATTTT. Protein product: CASSQDEGGHTDTQYF.

The rearrangement links TRBV4-2 to TRBJ1-5; 7 bases are a match to TRBD1. Germline-derived CDR1 and CDR2 are LGHNA and YNFKEQ. This CDR3 spans 14 amino acids. V shed 4 bases, J shed 4 bases, and the junction held 4 bases outside the gene matches. The CDR3 reads CASSPGQSNQPQHF. CDR3 in DNA: TGTGCCAGCAGCCCGGGACAGTCAAATCAGCCCCAGCATTTT.

V gene TRBV12-3 or TRBV12-4 combines with J gene TRBJ1-2; no clear D. The V end lost 2 bases, the J end lost 5 bases, and 9 bases lay between the germline ends. The CDR3 spans 13 residues. The CDR3 sequence is CASSLTAGYGYTF. The CDR3 bases are TGTGCCAGCAGTTTAACAGCGGGGTATGGCTACACCTTC.

This chain's CDR3 is CASSALGGGGLTSNTGELFF. In DNA, the CDR3 is TGTGCCAGCAGTGCCCTGGGGGGCGGGGGGCTTACCTCGAACACCGGGGAGCTGTTTTTT. This sequence joins TRBV6-1 and TRBJ2-2, with 8 nucleotides matching TRBD2. With V trimmed by 4 bases and J by 0 bases, 16 bases remained unmatched. CDR1 is MNHNS and CDR2 is SASEGT in the germline V gene. This CDR3 has 20 amino acids.

The chain is built from TRBV6-4 and TRBJ2-1; D is ambiguous. V was pared by 2 bases and J by 6 bases, with 8 bases between. Germline V gives CDR1 MRHNA, CDR2 SNTAGT. The CDR3 length is 13 residues. The CDR3 coding sequence is TGTGCCAGCAGTGACCAGAACTCCAATGAGCAGTTCTTC. Amino acids: CASSDQNSNEQFF.

V usage is TRBV2 and J usage is TRBJ2-1, with 13 bases lining up with TRBD2. The CDR3 covers 15 residues. In germline, CDR1 is SNHLY, CDR2 FYNNEI. V lost 6 bases to trimming and J lost 8 bases; unmatched junction nucleotides: 7. This CDR3 is CASRPGTSGNYEQFF. The CDR3 region has the DNA TGTGCCAGCAGACCCGGGACTAGCGGGAACTATGAGCAGTTCTTC.

The V gene is TRBV6-1, the J gene TRBJ2-4; D not certain. There are 14 residues in the CDR3. With 3 bases removed from V and 8 bases from J, the gap between germline ends came to 14 bases. CDR1 MNHNS and CDR2 SASEGT come from the germline V gene. DNA of the CDR3: TGTGCCAGCAGTGAGGGTGGAGCTGGAGACATTCAGTACTTC. Protein sequence: CASSEGGAGDIQYF.

The chain couples TRBV9 to TRBJ1-4, with D perhaps matching TRBD1 (6 bases). Germline CDR1 SGDLS, CDR2 YYNGEE. CDR3 length: 15 residues. The V and J ends lost 1 base and 5 bases respectively, with 12 bases between them. The chain's CDR3 is CASSVSAGVNEKLFF. CDR3 nucleotide sequence: TGTGCCAGCAGCGTATCGGCAGGGGTGAATGAAAAACTGTTTTTT.

The genes are TRBV19 and TRBJ1-2; D not resolved. This CDR3 contains 14 residues. Germline values: CDR1 LNHDA, CDR2 SQIVND (reference sequence). V dropped 5 bases and J dropped 5 bases, with 15 bases sitting between them. CDR3 sequence (DNA): TGTGCCAGTAGTCCCGGGGATAGGAGATATGGCTACACCTTC. It translates to CASSPGDRRYGYTF.

V usage is TRBV6-1 and J usage is TRBJ1-5; tentative D call: TRBD1 (6 bases). The germline V gene has CDR1 MNHNS and CDR2 SASEGT. CDR3 length: 20 amino acids. Trimming left V 1 base short and J 0 bases short, with 22 bases between. This chain's CDR3 is CASSEGPRDTRVYSNQPQHF. Here the CDR3 DNA reads TGTGCCAGCAGTGAAGGGCCCCGGGACACTCGAGTATATAGCAATCAGCCCCAGCATTTT.